A single sample is the source of the 16 T cell receptor beta chains below, sequenced in a study of blood T cells in healthy people across ages (dated by TCRdb to the mid-2010s). To prepare the library, 5' RACE was applied. The reads were generated on an Illumina HiSeq 2500. The second PCR ran for about 7 to 11 cycles and used a J-beta primer mix along with a sample-barcoded 5' primer. TCRdb trimmed public reads at Q25 via fastp, called clones via MiXCR and kept in-frame beta chains. Each entry is one CDR3 protein sequence, shown with its most common DNA and genes. The sample has under 2,000,000 distinct CDR3 sequences on record, roughly 52% of them singletons. The top ten clonotypes cover around 2.1% of the sample. Sequences were obtained from blood. The receptors shown here come from a woman between 40 and 55 years old in good health.

The V call is TRBV11-1, the J call TRBJ1-1; maybe TRBD1 (6 bases). This CDR3 comprises 14 residues. Trimming cost V 6 bases and J 1 base, with 12 bases left between them. Per germline, CDR1 SGHAT and CDR2 FQDESV (reference sequence). This CDR3 reads CASRKQGPNTEAFF. In nucleotides, the CDR3 is TGTGCCAGCAGAAAACAGGGTCCGAACACTGAAGCTTTCTTT. The entire variable domain, with the rest obtained from reference TRBV11-1 and TRBJ1-1, is as follows: EAEVAQSPRYKITEKSQAVAFWCDPISGHATLYWYRQILGQGPELLVQFQDESVVDDSQLPKDRFSAERLKGVDSTLKIQPAELGDSAMYLCASRKQGPNTEAFFGQGTRLTVV.

The rearrangement links TRBV20-1 to TRBJ2-1, with 8 positions matching TRBD2. CDR1 is DFQATT and CDR2 is SNEGSKA in the germline V gene (reference sequence). The length of the CDR3 is 16 residues. The V segment lost 0 bases and the J segment 6 bases; nucleotides outside the gene matches: 10. The CDR3 DNA is TGCAGTGCTAGAGATCATGCGGGGGGCCGGTTCAATGAGCAGTTCTTC. Translated, it gives CSARDHAGGRFNEQFF.

This clonotype has just a few counts. The genes are TRBV12-3 or TRBV12-4 and TRBJ2-7; TRBD2 matches at 12 bases. This CDR3 has 14 amino acids. Trimming cost V 6 bases and J 3 bases; bases outside gene matches: 3. Here the CDR3 DNA reads TGTGCCAGCAGCGGACTAGCGGGGTACTACGAGCAGTACTTC. It is translated as CASSGLAGYYEQYF.

This clonotype was counted between two and nine times. The chain employs TRBV6-1 and TRBJ2-5, with D possibly TRBD2 on 5 matching bases. This CDR3 has 15 residues. V lost 2 bases, J lost 11 bases, and 21 bases lay in between. From germline, CDR1 is MNHNS and CDR2 SASEGT. This chain's CDR3 is CASSESAPVVWEQYF. The CDR3 nucleotides read TGTGCCAGCAGTGAATCTGCCCCCGTGGTGTGGGAGCAGTACTTC.

The chain is built from TRBV20-1 and TRBJ2-7; no clear D gene. The CDR3 loop spans 12 amino acids. Trimming shortened V by 1 base and J by 4 bases, and 8 bases separated the two germline ends. From germline, CDR1 is DFQATT and CDR2 SNEGSKA (reference sequence). CDR3 coding DNA: TGCAGTGCTAGAGCCTACAGATACGAGCAGTACTTC. This encodes CSARAYRYEQYF.

The chain carries TRBV4-2 and TRBJ2-3; tentative D call: TRBD1 (5 bases). CDR3 length equals 14 residues. The V and J ends lost 8 bases and 0 bases respectively, with 12 bases between them. The germline V gene encodes CDR1 LGHNA and CDR2 YNFKEQ. CDR3 loop: CASGHITSTDTQYF. CDR3 nucleotides: TGTGCCAGCGGACATATTACTAGCACAGATACGCAGTATTTT.

The genes are TRBV10-3 and TRBJ2-1; a possible D gene is TRBD2 (5 bases). V was cut by 0 bases and J by 6 bases, with 12 bases left in between. This CDR3 is built from 15 residues. In germline, CDR1 is ENHRY, CDR2 SYGVKD. CDR3: CAISESRVRANEQFF. The CDR3 nucleotides are TGTGCCATCAGTGAGTCGCGGGTCAGAGCCAATGAGCAGTTCTTC.

The chain employs TRBV27 and TRBJ2-5; D gene uncertain. The CDR3 consists of 15 residues. Trimming took off 0 bases at V and 1 base at J, with 9 bases between the two ends. Germline-derived CDR1 and CDR2 are MNHEY and SMNVEV (reference sequence). This chain's CDR3 is CASSLSRGFQETQYF. DNA of the CDR3: TGTGCCAGCAGTTTATCGCGCGGTTTCCAAGAGACCCAGTACTTC.

This clonotype was picked up a small number of times. V gene TRBV7-9 combines with J gene TRBJ2-1, with 8 nucleotides matching TRBD1. The V and J ends lost 4 bases and 5 bases, in that order; junction bases with no gene match: 7. This CDR3 comprises 15 residues. Germline V lookup: CDR1 SEHNR, CDR2 FQNEAQ (reference sequence). In DNA form, the CDR3 reads TGTGCCAGCAGCTCCCGGGACAGGAAAAACAATGAGCAGTTCTTC. Translated, it gives CASSSRDRKNNEQFF.

The chain carries TRBV7-8 and TRBJ1-1; D remains ambiguous. V lost 7 bases to trimming and J lost 5 bases, with 20 bases between them. The germline V gene encodes CDR1 SGHVS and CDR2 FQNEAQ. There are 15 residues in the CDR3. The CDR3 bases are TGTGCCAGCAACCCTTCGGAGGCACGGGGTACTGAAGCTTTCTTT. This gives the protein CASNPSEARGTEAFF.

This clonotype occurred a few times. This sequence joins TRBV6-5 and TRBJ2-6; 9 positions agree with TRBD1. This CDR3 is built from 17 residues. V trimming: 2 bases; J trimming: 2 bases; junction bases outside the gene matches: 4. From germline, CDR1 is MNHEY and CDR2 SVGAGI. CDR3 sequence reads: CASSYETGGTGANVLTF. For the CDR3, the DNA is TGTGCCAGCAGTTACGAGACAGGGGGAACTGGGGCCAACGTCCTGACTTTC.

This clonotype was found once. V gene TRBV11-2 combines with J gene TRBJ2-2, with 9 bases aligning to TRBD1. The junction had 8 bases not matched to a gene; V was cut back by 3 bases and J by 9 bases. The CDR3 is 15 amino acids. Germline CDR1 is SGHAT and CDR2 is FQNNGV. For the CDR3, the DNA is TGTGCCAGCAGCTTGCGGGACAGGGTAAACAGGGAGCTGTTTTTT. Residues: CASSLRDRVNRELFF.

The gene calls are TRBV7-8 and TRBJ2-1; D is perhaps TRBD1 (6 bases). Per the germline V gene, CDR1 is SGHVS and CDR2 is FQNEAQ. The CDR3 is 13 amino acids. Between the trimmed V and J ends, which lost 4 bases and 4 bases, there was a span of 8 bases. The CDR3 DNA follows: TGTGCCAGCAGCTACAGGGTTTACAATGAGCAGTTCTTC. Residues: CASSYRVYNEQFF.

This clonotype was seen a few times. This chain uses TRBV27 with TRBJ1-6; possibly TRBD1 for D (6 bases). The germline V gene has CDR1 MNHEY and CDR2 SMNVEV (reference sequence). V lost 4 bases to trimming and J lost 10 bases, with 17 bases between them. This CDR3 has 15 residues. DNA for the CDR3: TGTGCCAGCAGTTCCGTACCAGGGGCGCCCTCACCCCTCCACTTT. It is translated as CASSSVPGAPSPLHF.

The chain uses TRBV4-3 and TRBJ2-3, with D possibly matching TRBD2 (6 bases). Germline CDR1 and CDR2: LGHNA and YSLEER. CDR3 length: 16 residues. The V end was cut by 4 bases, the J end by 3 bases, with 17 bases between. CDR3 nucleotide sequence: TGCGCCAGCAGCCTACTGGGGCGGGAAGGAACAGATACGCAGTATTTT. Translation gives CASSLLGREGTDTQYF.

The rearrangement uses TRBV24-1 and TRBJ2-1; 8 bases align to TRBD1. Germline trimming cut 4 bases from V and 2 bases from J; bases unmatched to any gene: 3. Germline lookup yields CDR1 KGHDR and CDR2 SFDVKD. The CDR3 contains 15 residues. CDR3 nucleotides: TGTGCCACCAGTGACCGGACAGGGCCCTACAATGAGCAGTTCTTC. This codes for CATSDRTGPYNEQFF.